Presented here are 17 T cell receptor beta chains from one specimen sequenced in a study of shared clonotypes between healthy human individuals. CD8 cells regarded as naive lacked CD45RO, were positively chosen for CCR7, and omitted terminally differentiated effector memory CD45RA+ cells. Measured with immunoSEQ multiplex PCR; TCRdb has only the in-frame clones, and not every one. The sample has 1.5 million to 2.5 million clones; roughly 95% are singletons. Sequenced: naive CD8+ T cells sorted from blood. These receptors originate from a man between 18 and 35 years old in good health.

The CDR3 region has the DNA TGTGCCAGCAGTTCCCCGGGACAGGAGCCCTACGAGCAGTACTTC. Translating gives CASSSPGQEPYEQYF. V usage is TRBV6-6 and J usage is TRBJ2-7; TRBD1 matches at 8 bases. Germline V gene lookup returns CDR1 MNHNY and CDR2 SVGAGI (reference sequence). There are 15 residues in the CDR3. The J segment lost 2 bases and the V segment lost 4 bases, leaving 7 bases of the junction unmatched.

The chain employs TRBV30 and TRBJ2-5; D ambiguous. The germline gives CDR1 GTSNPN, CDR2 SVGIG (reference sequence). This CDR3 has 15 residues. V was cut by 3 bases and J by 5 bases, with 19 bases left in between. This CDR3 reads CAWRGSVRAWETQYF. As DNA, the CDR3 is TGTGCCTGGAGGGGAAGTGTAAGGGCGTGGGAGACCCAGTACTTC.

The V call is TRBV19, the J call TRBJ1-2, with 9 bases lining up with TRBD1. Germline V gives CDR1 LNHDA, CDR2 SQIVND (reference sequence). The CDR3 is made up of 19 amino acids. V lost 3 bases to trimming and J lost 4 bases; unmatched junction nucleotides: 18. The CDR3 DNA follows: TGTGCCAGTAGTATGAGGTGGGACAGGGAATCAAGTTTGGGCTATGGCTACACCTTC. Amino acid sequence: CASSMRWDRESSLGYGYTF.

This clone was detected only once. The chain has TRBV7-9 and TRBJ2-2, with TRBD1 as a possible D gene (5 bases). Trimming stripped 5 bases from V and 2 bases from J, with 15 bases between. The germline gives CDR1 SEHNR, CDR2 FQNEAQ (reference sequence). The CDR3 totals 16 residues. The CDR3 nucleotides read TGTGCCAGCAGCGAACCGTTGACAGCTAACACCGGGGAGCTGTTTTTT. Protein: CASSEPLTANTGELFF.

The rearrangement links TRBV9 to TRBJ1-5; D is uncertain. Germline V gives CDR1 SGDLS, CDR2 YYNGEE. Between the trimmed V and J ends, which lost 6 bases and 1 base, there was a span of 17 bases. This CDR3 contains 16 residues. CDR3 bases: TGTGCCAGCATCCTAATTGATCTAGGGAGCAATCAGCCCCAGCATTTT. Its translation: CASILIDLGSNQPQHF.

Comment on this clone: Different DNA sequences within this sample yield the same CDR3. CDR3 residues: CASSFAGGYEQYF. The CDR3 bases are TGTGCCAGCAGTTTCGCAGGGGGCTACGAGCAGTACTTC. The chain couples TRBV28 to TRBJ2-7; TRBD1 agrees at 7 bases. Per the germline V gene, CDR1 is MDHEN and CDR2 is SYDVKM. Unmatched junction bases numbered 2, after V lost 3 bases and J lost 3 bases. The CDR3 consists of 13 residues.

As to this clone: The same CDR3 arises from other DNA sequences in this sample as well. This chain connects TRBV5-1 to TRBJ2-7; the D is unclear. The CDR3 sequence is 13 residues long. Trimming shortened V by 3 bases and J by 3 bases, and 10 bases separated the two germline ends. Germline CDR1 reads SGHRS; CDR2 reads YFSETQ. CDR3 amino acids: CASSSGTGYEQYF. The CDR3 region has the DNA TGCGCCAGCAGCTCGGGTACTGGCTACGAGCAGTACTTC.

This clone was seen a single time. The chain has TRBV11-2 and TRBJ2-5; D possibly corresponds to TRBD1 (6 bases). This CDR3 is built from 15 residues. V was shortened by 7 bases and J by 1 base, with 16 bases between the two germline ends. Germline assignment: CDR1 SGHAT and CDR2 FQNNGV. The CDR3 coding sequence is TGTGCCAGCACCGACATCCGGGACACCCAAGAGACCCAGTACTTC. Protein: CASTDIRDTQETQYF.

The chain recombines TRBV30 with TRBJ1-2, with 9 bases aligning to TRBD1. J lost 8 bases, V lost 0 bases, and 4 bases had no gene match. The length of the CDR3 is 13 residues. CDR1 and CDR2 (germline): GTSNPN, SVGIG (reference sequence). DNA for the CDR3: TGTGCCTGGAGTGTACAGGGGGCAGGAGGCTACACCTTC. Its protein is CAWSVQGAGGYTF. The variable domain in full, with the rest retrieved from reference TRBV30 and TRBJ1-2, is SQTIHQWPATLVQPVGSPLSLECTVEGTSNPNLYWYRQAAGRGLQLLFYSVGIGQISSEVPQNLSASRPQDRQFILSSKKLLLSDSGFYLCAWSVQGAGGYTFGSGTRLTVV.

The J gene is TRBJ2-5, the V gene TRBV11-2; D not resolved. Germline V gene sequence: CDR1 SGHAT, CDR2 FQNNGV. V was trimmed by 3 bases and J by 0 bases, leaving 5 bases between them. The CDR3 loop spans 13 amino acids. The CDR3 reads CASSFGYQETQYF. The DNA for the CDR3 is TGTGCCAGCAGCTTTGGCTACCAAGAGACCCAGTACTTC.

Comments on this clone: Other DNA sequences within the sample encode an identical CDR3. CDR3 in DNA: TGTGCCAGCAGTTTGACGGTTAACACTGAAGCTTTCTTT. Amino acid sequence: CASSLTVNTEAFF. This sequence joins TRBV27 and TRBJ1-1; D is undetermined. V lost 3 bases to trimming and J lost 2 bases, with 7 bases between them. Germline CDR1 is MNHEY and CDR2 is SMNVEV (reference sequence). This CDR3 comprises 13 residues.

The sample holds one count of this clone. V and J are TRBV11-2 and TRBJ2-7, with 8 bases fitting TRBD1. The ends lost 0 bases at V and 5 bases at J; junction bases unmatched: 6. Germline V CDR1 and CDR2: SGHAT, FQNNGV. This CDR3 has 15 residues. This chain's CDR3 is CASSLDGQGFHEQYF. CDR3 in DNA: TGTGCCAGCAGCTTAGATGGACAGGGCTTCCACGAGCAGTACTTC.

The chain combines TRBV7-9 with TRBJ1-2, with TRBD1 matching 7 bases. Per the germline V gene, CDR1 is SEHNR and CDR2 is FQNEAQ (reference sequence). Trimming took 3 bases from V and 5 from J; bases not matched to a gene: 12. CDR3 length: 16 amino acids. Written as DNA, the CDR3 is TGTGCCAGCAGCTTGAGCACAGGGGAAATCTGGTATGGCTACACCTTC. This codes for CASSLSTGEIWYGYTF.

The chain couples TRBV27 to TRBJ2-1; D unclear. V was pared by 5 bases and J by 1 base, with 12 bases between. This CDR3 has 15 residues. Germline V gene sequence: CDR1 MNHEY, CDR2 SMNVEV (reference sequence). CDR3 in DNA: TGTGCCAGCAGTCCCCCCTCCCTTTCCTACAATGAGCAGTTCTTC. As protein: CASSPPSLSYNEQFF.

This chain links TRBV19 with TRBJ2-5; 7 bases are shared with TRBD2. The CDR3 is 15 residues long. V lost 3 bases to trimming and J lost 6 bases; unmatched junction nucleotides: 10. In germline, CDR1 is LNHDA, CDR2 SQIVND (reference sequence). The CDR3 DNA sequence: TGTGCCAGTAGTATTGATGCGGGAGCGGGCAAGACCCAGTACTTC. It translates to CASSIDAGAGKTQYF.

In the case of this clone: The sample carries other DNA sequences with the same CDR3. This chain joins TRBV5-6 and TRBJ1-1; D perhaps matches TRBD1 (5 bases). The CDR3 covers 12 residues. Germline assignment: CDR1 SGHDT and CDR2 YYEEEE. Trimming removed 3 bases from V and 10 bases from J, with 13 bases in between. CDR3 residues: CASSSGPLGAFF. The CDR3 region has the DNA TGTGCCAGCAGCTCGGGGCCTCTGGGAGCTTTCTTT.

This clone has more than one count but fewer than ten. The same CDR3 also results from other DNA sequences found in this sample. The chain is built from TRBV27 and TRBJ2-7; a possible D gene is TRBD2 (5 bases). The CDR3 sequence is 13 residues long. V was shortened by 2 bases and J by 1 base, with 6 bases between the two germline ends. Germline lookup yields CDR1 MNHEY and CDR2 SMNVEV (reference sequence). The CDR3 nucleotides read TGTGCCAGCAGTTTAGGACTTTCCTACGAGCAGTACTTC. Amino acids: CASSLGLSYEQYF.